This T cell receptor (beta chain) stems from a study of T-cell reconstitution after alpha-beta-depleted transplantation in children listed by TCRdb under 2016. Study-wide context: T-cell immune reconstitution after TCRalphabeta/CD19-depleted allogeneic hematopoietic cell transplantation in children was quantitatively tracked in the study by means of TCR repertoire profiling.

Reading from cysteine to phenylalanine, the CDR3 counts 11 amino acids. Just the 33-base CDR3 DNA is kept, in frame starting at base 1. For CDR1 and CDR2, the germline V gene (reference sequence) lists DFQATT and SNEGSKA. V is clipped by 1 base and J by 11 bases, and the sequence between their germline boundaries is 11 bases long. This clonotype was found a few times. No cognate antigen has been identified for it. One base away there is no much larger clone; base qualities are not given. Library creation used PCR. TCRdb records Illumina HiSeq 2500 as the sequencer. TCR library preparation used molecular barcoding, with unique molecular identifiers applied to normalize quantification of the TCRbeta repertoire. TCRdb's own reprocessing of the public reads used fastp at Q25 and MiXCR and kept productive beta chains. Here each entry gathers all rows of one CDR3 protein and keeps the most common genes and DNA. The sample includes approximately 640,000 distinct CDR3 sequences, with 16% observed a single time. The ten biggest clones cover 0.8% to 1.1% of the sample.

The specimen comprised PBMCs from the stem cell graft donor, sampled from the stem cell graft. This clonotype originated in a human donor who donated a stem cell graft to a child with acute myeloid leukemia. Recombination joined TRBV20-1 with TRBJ1-1; the D gene identity is not certain. The CDR3 protein sequence reads: CSARAGVGAFF. In nucleotides, the sequence is TGCAGTGCTAGAGCGGGAGTTGGGGCTTTCTTT.